Below, one T cell receptor beta chain is given with its context. It lacks a known antigen. The sample holds no much larger clone one base away, and base qualities are not on file. From its cysteine to its phenylalanine, the CDR3 spans 18 amino acids. Just CDR3 DNA is preserved here, 54 bases in frame from base 1. CDR1 and CDR2 are read off the germline V gene (reference sequence) as LNHNV and YYDKDF. Here V drops 0 bases and J drops 6 bases, and the junction holds 13 bases not matched to any gene. The immunoSEQ hsTCRB v3.0 assay was used at survey level resolution to sequence the TRB variable region. The targeted TRB sequencing depth was 40,000-50,000 T-cell genomes per sample. TRB libraries were pooled and sequenced on an Illumina MiSeq using a v3 150-cycle kit. As for the original processing: Analysis of repertoires was carried out in R inside a reproducible Nextflow workflow spanning QC, data transformation and analysis. LymphoSeq2, an R package for exploring AIRR-Seq data, was used to implement custom analyses. A handful of samples that yielded fewer than 5000 total TRB sequences were excluded, so that more than 150 HIV repertoires were analyzed. Among the roughly 180 retained HIV repertoires, under 65 were collected before ART initiation and approximately 130 after ART initiation. Repertoires were downsampled to 5000 TRB nucleotide sequences, with summary statistics averaged over 100 downsampling iterations. The analysis kept only TRB sequences whose CDR3 regions were at least seven amino acids long. Diversity was assessed using a clonality score derived from Shannon entropy and using the Gini coefficient. In repertoire networks, the top 5000 CDR3 amino acid sequences were linked whenever an edit distance of one separated two sequences. For TRB CDR3 amino acid sequences, antigen specificity groups and MHC restriction were predicted with GLIPH2. To flag known associations with CMV, EBV, HIV or tissue antigens, CDR3 amino acid sequences were compared against VDJdb and McPAS-TCR. Pre-ART, post-ART and control groups were compared with Wilcoxon signed-rank tests and Holm-Bonferroni correction. TCRdb limited this immuneACCESS table to in-frame rearrangements with V and J called. A share of clones is missing; checked studies link under half to unresolved V genes, and the rest is unexplained. From that table come the V and J calls and clone size; the DNA was used to work out D and trimming. For this sample the table gives about 15,000 clones, of which around 90% were detected only once. The top ten constitute approximately 14% of the sample.

The sample originates from a study of long-term antiretroviral therapy in people with HIV (dated 2022 in TCRdb). A note on the overall study: Collection of the earliest samples took place about a decade ahead of the 2015 WHO recommendation for immediate ART, at a time when ART was typically delayed until CD4 counts fell. A total of around 190 cryopreserved PBMC samples came from 30 adults with confirmed HIV infection and were collected serially over a mean of about six years (range 1-12). Among the 30 or so participants with HIV, fewer than twelve were female. No cross-contamination during QIAcube processing was shown when test extractions of a monoclonal T-cell line were performed alongside around 30 polyclonal samples. This retrospective serial study examined whether starting ART and sustained HIV suppression were associated with changes in the composition and diversity of the TRB repertoire in peripheral blood.

Inclusion was restricted to participants for whom at least one PBMC sample before ART initiation and at least two post-ART samples were available. All participants with HIV were treated in the United States of America. Before DNA extraction, cryopreserved samples of about 0.95-10 million PBMC were thawed and then washed. At the time of the earliest PBMC sample, participants with HIV were aged between roughly 23 and 60 years. PBMC samples were contributed by each participant from 1-4 timepoints before ART initiation and 2-8 timepoints after ART initiation, with a median of 7 samples. For every participant, serial HIV viral load, CD4+ T-cell count, ART history and demographic data were obtained. Genomic DNA was extracted from unsorted PBMC with a Qiagen kit on a QIAcube, with processing performed in batches of 12 samples. The paper as a whole reports these results and caveats: Owing to limited PBMC availability, only the TCR beta chain was sequenced, without alpha chain pairing. The samples span the years 2004 to 2017, and the ART regimens used at that time may not be as effective as current regimens. Inferences about post-ART repertoire changes are limited because no data were available on ART adherence, viral resistance or therapy changes. Because pre-ART samples had limited cell numbers, profiling was done on unsorted PBMC rather than on sorted CD4+ and CD8+ T cells. At every time point, the repertoire was dominated by expanded TRB clones first identified before ART initiation, although this dominance fluctuated and, in many PLHIV, declined after ART. Starting ART was linked to a significant rise in TRB diversity, yet even with long-term ART the diversity remained significantly lower than in transplant donor controls. Compared with controls, HIV repertoires had narrower CDR3 length ranges, and the network structure pointed to an antigen-experienced repertoire that shifted only slightly toward naive after ART.

The sequencing used unsorted PBMCs, collected more than 2.2 years before starting antiretroviral therapy. The clonotype originates from a woman aged 25 to 39 with HIV. In this chain, TRBV15 is recombined with TRBJ2-7; the junction holds 11 bases that match TRBD2. Read as DNA, the sequence is TGTGCCACCAGCAGAGATCGGGCTAGCGGGGGGTACTCCATCGAGCAGTACTTC. It translates as CATSRDRASGGYSIEQYF. This CDR3, with the reference TRBV15 and TRBJ2-7 proteins standing in past its ends, gives the full variable domain DAMVIQNPRYQVTQFGKPVTLSCSQTLNHNVMYWYQQKSSQAPKLLFHYYDKDFNNEADTPDNFQSRRPNTSFCFLDIRSPGLGDTAMYLCATSRDRASGGYSIEQYFGPGTRLTVT.